Below are 23 T cell receptor beta chains sequenced from a single sample in a study of blood T cell repertoires in COVID-19. The method was immunoSEQ multiplex PCR; TCRdb's version includes in-frame clones alone and lacks a portion of them. The data show roughly 230,000 clones, approximately 84% seen once. Sequenced sample: peripheral blood. The receptors originated from a man in his forties with acute or convalescent COVID-19.

This clone was seen only a few times. The gene calls are TRBV4-1 and TRBJ2-7; D perhaps matches TRBD1 (5 bases). The CDR3 has 13 residues. The V end was cut by 2 bases, the J end by 3 bases, with 8 bases between. Germline CDR1 and CDR2: MGHRA and YSYEKL. The CDR3 DNA is TGCGCCAGCAGCCAAAGGCAGGGCTACGAGCAGTACTTC. Protein sequence: CASSQRQGYEQYF.

The V and J genes are TRBV3-1 (or the pseudogene TRBV3-2) and TRBJ1-5; no definite D call. Germline CDR1 is LGHDT and CDR2 is YNNKEL (reference sequence). The CDR3 length is 14 residues. Deletions cut 1 base from V and 4 bases from J, with 8 bases between. The CDR3 loop reads CASSQVSGNQPQHF. In DNA, the CDR3 is TGTGCCAGCAGCCAAGTGTCGGGGAATCAGCCCCAGCATTTT.

The CDR3 protein is CASSQAASLVNEQFF. CDR3 nucleotides: TGCGCCAGCAGCCAAGCGGCTAGCTTGGTCAATGAGCAGTTCTTC. The chain employs TRBV4-3 and TRBJ2-1; D may be TRBD2 (5 bases). V lost 1 base and J lost 6, with 13 bases in between. Germline V CDR1 and CDR2: LGHNA, YSLEER. This CDR3 region has 15 residues.

The rearrangement joins TRBV19 to TRBJ2-5; TRBD2 might be the D (5 bases). This CDR3 is 14 amino acids long. The germline V gene has CDR1 LNHDA and CDR2 SQIVND (reference sequence). V was clipped by 8 bases and J by 5 bases, with 18 bases between them. The CDR3 loop reads CASASRAFGETQYF. In nucleotides, the CDR3 is TGTGCCAGTGCTAGCCGGGCCTTTGGTGAGACCCAGTACTTC.

The chain combines TRBV28 with TRBJ2-7; 10 nucleotides line up with TRBD1. CDR1 MDHEN and CDR2 SYDVKM come from the germline V gene. Trimming removed 5 bases from V and 2 bases from J; junction bases left unmatched: 9. The CDR3 has 16 amino acids. Here the CDR3 DNA reads TGTGCCAGCAGTGCACCGGGACAGGGGTCCCCCTACGAGCAGTACTTC. Translation gives CASSAPGQGSPYEQYF. The entire variable domain, with the rest obtained from reference TRBV28 and TRBJ2-7, is as follows: DVKVTQSSRYLVKRTGEKVFLECVQDMDHENMFWYRQDPGLGLRLIYFSYDVKMKEKGDIPEGYSVSREKKERFSLILESASTNQTSMYLCASSAPGQGSPYEQYFGPGTRLTVT.

This clone occurred a few times. V usage is TRBV5-3 and J usage is TRBJ1-5, with TRBD1 identical over 10 bases. TRBV5-3 is designated an ORF whose function remains uncertain. With 0 bases clipped from V and 2 bases from J, the junction kept 26 bases outside the gene matches. This CDR3 has 24 amino acids. The CDR3 region is CARSLVSIGGIPGQGIGCNQPQHF. The CDR3 coding sequence is TGTGCCAGAAGCTTGGTCTCAATCGGCGGGATACCGGGACAGGGGATCGGATGCAATCAGCCCCAGCATTTT.

This clone appeared once. This CDR3 reads CASSRTSGLRNTEAFF. As DNA, the CDR3 is TGTGCCAGCAGCAGAACTTCGGGACTGCGGAACACTGAAGCTTTCTTT. The genes are TRBV25-1 and TRBJ1-1; possible D gene TRBD1, 5 bases. CDR1 MGHDK and CDR2 SYGVNS come from the germline V gene. Trimming cost V 6 bases and J 1 base, with 18 bases left between them. This CDR3 region has 16 residues.

This chain links TRBV13 with TRBJ1-1; weak D call: TRBD1 (5 bases). Germline V CDR1 and CDR2: PRHDT, FYEKMQ (reference sequence). Trimming stripped 2 bases from V and 4 bases from J, with 20 bases between. This CDR3 comprises 17 residues. As DNA, the CDR3 is TGTGCCAGCAGCTTATCACGTAGGCGGGGGGTAAGCACTGAAGCTTTCTTT. Its translation is CASSLSRRRGVSTEAFF.

J is TRBJ2-3 and V is TRBV5-1, with unresolved D. Germline values: CDR1 SGHRS, CDR2 YFSETQ. This CDR3 has 15 residues. Deletions cut 6 bases from V and 0 bases from J, with 14 bases between. The CDR3 DNA reads as TGCGCCAGCAAACCACGGGTAGAAAGCACAGATACGCAGTATTTT. It yields the protein CASKPRVESTDTQYF. Full variable domain (outside the CDR3, taken from reference TRBV5-1 and TRBJ2-3): KAGVTQTPRYLIKTRGQQVTLSCSPISGHRSVSWYQQTPGQGLQFLFEYFSETQRNKGNFPGRFSGRQFSNSRSEMNVSTLELGDSALYLCASKPRVESTDTQYFGPGTRLTVL.

The chain has TRBV7-9 and TRBJ2-7; possible D gene TRBD1, 6 bases. V dropped 4 bases and J dropped 3 bases, with 10 bases sitting between them. The CDR3 runs to 13 residues. The germline V gene has CDR1 SEHNR and CDR2 FQNEAQ (reference sequence). For the CDR3, the DNA is TGTGCCAGCAGCTCCCGGACAGTCTACGAGCAGTACTTC. Its translation: CASSSRTVYEQYF.

The chain is built from TRBV12-3 or TRBV12-4 and TRBJ2-1; possible D gene TRBD1, 6 bases. The CDR3 loop spans 12 amino acids. The V and J ends lost 2 bases and 7 bases respectively, with 6 bases between them. The CDR3 loop reads CASSLQGNEQFF. CDR3 DNA: TGTGCCAGCAGTTTACAGGGGAATGAGCAGTTCTTC.

The chain recombines TRBV24-1 with TRBJ2-5, with D tentatively TRBD1 (5 bases). This CDR3 region has 13 residues. Germline V gene sequence: CDR1 KGHDR, CDR2 SFDVKD. V gave up 4 bases and J gave up 3 bases, with 8 bases separating them. This chain's CDR3 is CATSEVGEETQYF. CDR3 DNA sequence: TGTGCCACCAGTGAGGTAGGGGAAGAGACCCAGTACTTC.

This clone was seen a single time. The chain links TRBV28 to TRBJ2-7; TRBD1 is a possible D gene (6 bases). V was cut by 6 bases and J by 4 bases, with 13 bases left in between. This CDR3 contains 13 residues. Germline V gene lookup returns CDR1 MDHEN and CDR2 SYDVKM. CDR3 bases: TGTGCCAGCAGCCCCCGGACAGAATACGAGCAGTACTTC. Translating gives CASSPRTEYEQYF.

This clone was detected a few times. The V call is TRBV30, the J call TRBJ1-1; D remains ambiguous. The CDR3 runs 11 residues. The germline CDR1 and CDR2 sequences are GTSNPN and SVGIG (reference sequence). V was cut by 2 bases and J by 11 bases, with 12 bases left in between. For the CDR3, the DNA is TGTGCCTGGAGTTTGGGAGGGCCGGCTTTCTTT. It codes for CAWSLGGPAFF.

This chain joins TRBV9 and TRBJ2-3; TRBD1 matches 7 bases. CDR1 is SGDLS and CDR2 is YYNGEE in the germline V gene. With V trimmed by 4 bases and J by 5 bases, 4 bases remained unmatched. The CDR3 consists of 13 residues. The DNA of the CDR3 is TGTGCCAGCAGCAGACAGGGCGAAGATACGCAGTATTTT. It encodes CASSRQGEDTQYF.

The chain is built from TRBV14 and TRBJ1-1; perhaps TRBD1 as D (6 bases). V gave up 5 bases and J gave up 1 base, with 11 bases separating them. The CDR3 is 14 amino acids. The germline CDR1 and CDR2 sequences are SGHDN and FVKESK. The CDR3 sequence: CASSYVGANTEAFF. The DNA of the CDR3 is TGTGCCAGCAGCTACGTGGGGGCGAACACTGAAGCTTTCTTT. The full variable domain, its missing parts supplied by reference TRBV14 and TRBJ1-1, is EAGVTQFPSHSVIEKGQTVTLRCDPISGHDNLYWYRRVMGKEIKFLLHFVKESKQDESGMPNNRFLAERTGGTYSTLKVQPAELEDSGVYFCASSYVGANTEAFFGQGTRLTVV.

The CDR3 sequence: CATIRTGDNEQFF. The DNA for the CDR3 is TGTGCCACCATTCGGACAGGGGACAATGAGCAGTTCTTC. The chain recombines TRBV15 with TRBJ2-1; 9 bases are a match to TRBD1. Unmatched junction bases numbered 3, after V lost 7 bases and J lost 5 bases. Germline V gene sequence: CDR1 LNHNV, CDR2 YYDKDF (reference sequence). There are 13 residues in the CDR3.

The V gene is TRBV5-1, the J gene TRBJ1-5; D may be TRBD1 (5 bases). Germline V gene sequence: CDR1 SGHRS, CDR2 YFSETQ. The germline V and J ends were trimmed by 4 bases and 6 bases, with 17 bases remaining between them. CDR3 length: 15 amino acids. CDR3 protein: CASSPDSLSGQPQHF. The CDR3 nucleotides read TGCGCCAGCAGCCCAGACAGTTTATCCGGTCAGCCCCAGCATTTT.

This clone has only one observation. The CDR3 DNA reads TGTGCCAGCAGTTTCACAGGGTCCGTGGATTCACCCCTCCACTTT. This gives the protein CASSFTGSVDSPLHF. The chain combines TRBV7-9 with TRBJ1-6, with a weak D call TRBD1 (6 bases). The CDR3 has 15 amino acids. Trimming left V 6 bases short and J 8 bases short, with 17 bases between. Germline V lookup: CDR1 SEHNR, CDR2 FQNEAQ (reference sequence).

The rearrangement uses TRBV28 and TRBJ1-2; weak D call: TRBD1 (6 bases). V shed 6 bases and J shed 8 bases, with 13 bases lying between them. Germline V CDR1 and CDR2: MDHEN, SYDVKM. The CDR3 runs 12 residues. CDR3 region: CASRTTGRGYTF. The CDR3 coding sequence is TGTGCCAGCAGAACCACAGGGAGAGGCTACACCTTC.

DNA for the CDR3: TGTGCCAGCAGTTACGTGCAGGGAGGGGATGGCTACACCTTC. This gives the protein CASSYVQGGDGYTF. The chain uses TRBV6-5 and TRBJ1-2; the D gene is possibly TRBD1 (5 bases). The germline gives CDR1 MNHEY, CDR2 SVGAGI. The V gene lost 2 bases and the J gene lost 6 bases, with 13 bases spanning the gap. This CDR3 contains 14 residues.

With regard to this clone: One end of the junction fails to match germline, which may point to a read error. The chain has TRBV25-1 and TRBJ2-3, with D possibly being TRBD2 (5 bases). There are 14 residues in the CDR3. Germline values: CDR1 MGHDK, CDR2 SYGVNS. The CDR3 region has the DNA TGTGTCAGCAGTGGCCCCGGGGGCACAGATACGCAGTATTTT. This gives the protein CVSSGPGGTDTQYF.

As DNA, the CDR3 is TGTGCCAGTGGGGACAGGATTTATGGCTACACCTTC. Its translation: CASGDRIYGYTF. The chain is built from TRBV27 and TRBJ1-2; 8 bases are a match to TRBD1. J gave up 5 bases and V 9 bases, and 5 bases lay outside the gene matches. Germline V gene data show CDR1 as MNHEY and CDR2 as SMNVEV (reference sequence). The CDR3 runs to 12 residues.